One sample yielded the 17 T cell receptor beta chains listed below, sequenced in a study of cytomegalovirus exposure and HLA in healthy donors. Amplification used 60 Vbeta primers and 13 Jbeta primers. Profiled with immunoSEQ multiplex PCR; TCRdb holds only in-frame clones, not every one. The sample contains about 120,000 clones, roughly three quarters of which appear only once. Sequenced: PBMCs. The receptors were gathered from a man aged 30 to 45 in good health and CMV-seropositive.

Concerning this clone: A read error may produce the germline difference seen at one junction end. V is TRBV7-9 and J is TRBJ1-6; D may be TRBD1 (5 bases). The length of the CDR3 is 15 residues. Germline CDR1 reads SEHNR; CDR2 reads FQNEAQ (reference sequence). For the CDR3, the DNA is TGTTCCAGCAGCTTATCAGGGACCTATAATTCACCCCTCCACTTT. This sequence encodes CSSSLSGTYNSPLHF.

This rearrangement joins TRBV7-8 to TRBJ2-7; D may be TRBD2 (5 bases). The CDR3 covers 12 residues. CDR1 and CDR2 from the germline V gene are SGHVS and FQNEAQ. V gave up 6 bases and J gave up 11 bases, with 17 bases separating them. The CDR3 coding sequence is TGTGCCAGCAGTACCTCCGGGAAACGAGAGTACTTC. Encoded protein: CASSTSGKREYF.

CDR3 sequence: CASRGTGEGYF. The CDR3 DNA reads as TGTGCCAGCAGAGGGACAGGGGAAGGTTATTTT. The chain couples TRBV2 to TRBJ1-3; 10 bases line up with TRBD1. The germline CDR1 and CDR2 sequences are SNHLY and FYNNEI. Trimming removed 6 bases from V and 16 bases from J; junction bases left unmatched: 6. The CDR3 has 11 residues.

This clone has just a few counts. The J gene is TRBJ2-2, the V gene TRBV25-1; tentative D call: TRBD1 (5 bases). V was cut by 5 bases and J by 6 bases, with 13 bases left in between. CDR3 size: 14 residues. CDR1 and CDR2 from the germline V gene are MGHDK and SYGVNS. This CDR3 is CASSNQGMAGELFF. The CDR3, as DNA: TGTGCCAGCAGTAATCAGGGAATGGCCGGGGAGCTGTTTTTT.

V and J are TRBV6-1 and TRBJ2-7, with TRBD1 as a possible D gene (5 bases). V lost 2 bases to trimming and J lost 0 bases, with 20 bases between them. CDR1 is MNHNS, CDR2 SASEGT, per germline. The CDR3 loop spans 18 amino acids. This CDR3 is CASSERLSWGIPSYEQYF. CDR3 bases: TGTGCCAGCAGTGAACGTTTATCGTGGGGCATACCCTCCTACGAGCAGTACTTC.

The CDR3 nucleotides read TGTGCCAGCAGCACGGACTGGAACTCTGGAAACACCATATATTTT. Encoded protein: CASSTDWNSGNTIYF. The chain couples TRBV7-6 to TRBJ1-3, with D uncertain. From germline, CDR1 is SGHVS and CDR2 FNYEAQ. There are 15 residues in the CDR3. V lost 5 bases and J 0 bases, leaving 11 bases between the germline ends.

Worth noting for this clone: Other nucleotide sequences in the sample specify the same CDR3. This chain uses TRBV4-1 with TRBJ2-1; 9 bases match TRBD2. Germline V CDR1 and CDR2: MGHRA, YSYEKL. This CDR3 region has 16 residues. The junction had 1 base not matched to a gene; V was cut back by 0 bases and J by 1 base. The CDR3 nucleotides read TGCGCCAGCAGCCAAGAGCGGGGGGGTTCCTACAATGAGCAGTTCTTC. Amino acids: CASSQERGGSYNEQFF.

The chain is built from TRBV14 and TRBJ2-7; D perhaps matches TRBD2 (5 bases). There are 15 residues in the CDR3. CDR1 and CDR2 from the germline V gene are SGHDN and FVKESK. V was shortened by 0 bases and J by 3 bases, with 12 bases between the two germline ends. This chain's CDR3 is CASSQELGSSYEQYF. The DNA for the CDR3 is TGTGCCAGCAGCCAAGAGTTGGGGAGCAGCTACGAGCAGTACTTC. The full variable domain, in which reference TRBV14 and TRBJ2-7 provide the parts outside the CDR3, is EAGVTQFPSHSVIEKGQTVTLRCDPISGHDNLYWYRRVMGKEIKFLLHFVKESKQDESGMPNNRFLAERTGGTYSTLKVQPAELEDSGVYFCASSQELGSSYEQYFGPGTRLTVT.

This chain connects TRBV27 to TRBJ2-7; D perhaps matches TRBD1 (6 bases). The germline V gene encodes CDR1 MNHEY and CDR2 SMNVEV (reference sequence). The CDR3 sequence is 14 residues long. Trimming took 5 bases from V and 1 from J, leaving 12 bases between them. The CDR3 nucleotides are TGTGCCAGCAGTCCTCTGGACAGTTCCTACGAGCAGTACTTC. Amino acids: CASSPLDSSYEQYF.

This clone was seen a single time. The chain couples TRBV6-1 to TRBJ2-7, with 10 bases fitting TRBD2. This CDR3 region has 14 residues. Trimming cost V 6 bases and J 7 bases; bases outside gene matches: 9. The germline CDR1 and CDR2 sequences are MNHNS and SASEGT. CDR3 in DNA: TGTGCCAGCAGCCTTAGCGGGAGGACGCGGGAGCAGTACTTC. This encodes CASSLSGRTREQYF.

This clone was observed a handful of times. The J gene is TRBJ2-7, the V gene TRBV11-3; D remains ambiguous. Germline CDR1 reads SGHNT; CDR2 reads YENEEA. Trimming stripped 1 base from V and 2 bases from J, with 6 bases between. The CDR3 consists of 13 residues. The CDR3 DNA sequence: TGTGCCAGCAGCTTAGGCAGTCCCTACGAGCAGTACTTC. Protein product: CASSLGSPYEQYF.

The CDR3 sequence is CAWGGQGAHIGYNEQFF. The CDR3 DNA follows: TGTGCCTGGGGAGGACAGGGGGCACATATCGGTTACAATGAGCAGTTCTTC. This chain uses TRBV30 with TRBJ2-1, with 11 bases that match TRBD1. The CDR3 runs to 17 residues. With V trimmed by 5 bases and J by 4 bases, 13 bases remained unmatched. The V gene's germline CDR1 is GTSNPN and CDR2 SVGIG (reference sequence). The variable domain in full, with the rest retrieved from reference TRBV30 and TRBJ2-1, is SQTIHQWPATLVQPVGSPLSLECTVEGTSNPNLYWYRQAAGRGLQLLFYSVGIGQISSEVPQNLSASRPQDRQFILSSKKLLLSDSGFYLCAWGGQGAHIGYNEQFFGPGTRLTVL.

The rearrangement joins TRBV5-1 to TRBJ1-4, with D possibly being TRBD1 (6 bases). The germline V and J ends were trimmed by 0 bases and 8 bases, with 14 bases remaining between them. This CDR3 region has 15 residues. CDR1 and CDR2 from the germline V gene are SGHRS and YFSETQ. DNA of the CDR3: TGCGCCAGCAGCTTGGCCGGGACAACTTACGAAAAACTGTTTTTT. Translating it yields CASSLAGTTYEKLFF. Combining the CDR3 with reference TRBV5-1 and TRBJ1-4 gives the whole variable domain KAGVTQTPRYLIKTRGQQVTLSCSPISGHRSVSWYQQTPGQGLQFLFEYFSETQRNKGNFPGRFSGRQFSNSRSEMNVSTLELGDSALYLCASSLAGTTYEKLFFGSGTQLSVL.

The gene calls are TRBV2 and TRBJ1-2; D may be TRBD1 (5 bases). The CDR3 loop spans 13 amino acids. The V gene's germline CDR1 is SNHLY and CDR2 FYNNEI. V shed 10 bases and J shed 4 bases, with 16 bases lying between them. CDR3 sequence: CATQREGSYGYTF. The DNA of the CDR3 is TGTGCCACCCAACGGGAGGGGAGCTATGGCTACACCTTC.

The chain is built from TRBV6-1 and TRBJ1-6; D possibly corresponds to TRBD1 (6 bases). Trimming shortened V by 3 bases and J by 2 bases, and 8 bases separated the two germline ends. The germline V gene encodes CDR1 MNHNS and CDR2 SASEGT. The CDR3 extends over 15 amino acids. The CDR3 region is CASSDGQTYNSPLHF. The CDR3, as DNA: TGTGCCAGCAGTGATGGACAGACCTATAATTCACCCCTCCACTTT.

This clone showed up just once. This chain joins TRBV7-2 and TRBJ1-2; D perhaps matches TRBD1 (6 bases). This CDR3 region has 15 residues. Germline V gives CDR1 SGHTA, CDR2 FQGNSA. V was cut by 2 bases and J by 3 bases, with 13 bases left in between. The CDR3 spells CASSLNPQGYYGYTF. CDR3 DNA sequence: TGTGCCAGCAGCTTAAACCCACAGGGTTACTATGGCTACACCTTC.

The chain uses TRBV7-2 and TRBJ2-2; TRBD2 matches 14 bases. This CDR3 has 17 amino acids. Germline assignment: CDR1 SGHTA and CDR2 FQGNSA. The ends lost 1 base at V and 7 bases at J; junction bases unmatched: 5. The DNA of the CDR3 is TGTGCCAGCAGCTTAGGACTAGCGGGGGGGCTTGGCGGGGAGCTGTTTTTT. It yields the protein CASSLGLAGGLGGELFF.